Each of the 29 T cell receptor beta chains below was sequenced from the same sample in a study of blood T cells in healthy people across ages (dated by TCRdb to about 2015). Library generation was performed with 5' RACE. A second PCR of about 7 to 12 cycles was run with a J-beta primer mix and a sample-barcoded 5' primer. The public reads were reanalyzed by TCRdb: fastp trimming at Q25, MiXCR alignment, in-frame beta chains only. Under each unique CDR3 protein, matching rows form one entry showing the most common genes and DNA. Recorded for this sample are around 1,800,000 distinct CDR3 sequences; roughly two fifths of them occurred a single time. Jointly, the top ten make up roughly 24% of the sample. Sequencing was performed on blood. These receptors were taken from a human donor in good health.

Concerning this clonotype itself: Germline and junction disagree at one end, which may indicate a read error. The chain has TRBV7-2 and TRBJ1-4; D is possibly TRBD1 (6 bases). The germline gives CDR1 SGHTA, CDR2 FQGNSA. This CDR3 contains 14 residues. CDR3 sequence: CACSSGGGNEKLFF. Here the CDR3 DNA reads TGTGCCTGCAGCTCGGGGGGCGGGAATGAAAAACTGTTTTTT.

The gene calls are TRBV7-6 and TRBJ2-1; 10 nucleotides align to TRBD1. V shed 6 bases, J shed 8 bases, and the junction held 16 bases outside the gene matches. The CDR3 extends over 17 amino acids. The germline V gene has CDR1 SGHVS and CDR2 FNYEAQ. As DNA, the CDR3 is TGTGCCAGCAGTTCTGAAACCGGGACAGGGGACCCCGATGAGCAGTTCTTC. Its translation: CASSSETGTGDPDEQFF.

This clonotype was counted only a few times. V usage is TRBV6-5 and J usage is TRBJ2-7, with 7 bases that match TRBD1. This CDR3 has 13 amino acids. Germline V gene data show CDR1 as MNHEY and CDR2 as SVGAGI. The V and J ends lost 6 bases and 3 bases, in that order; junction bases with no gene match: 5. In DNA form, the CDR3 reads TGTGCCAGCAGGACAGGGTTCGACTACGAGCAGTACTTC. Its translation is CASRTGFDYEQYF.

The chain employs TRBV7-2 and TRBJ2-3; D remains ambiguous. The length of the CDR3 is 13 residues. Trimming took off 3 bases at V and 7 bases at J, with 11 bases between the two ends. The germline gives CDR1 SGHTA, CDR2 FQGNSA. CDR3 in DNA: TGTGCCAGCAGCTTCGGATCAGGCTATACGCAGTATTTT. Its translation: CASSFGSGYTQYF.

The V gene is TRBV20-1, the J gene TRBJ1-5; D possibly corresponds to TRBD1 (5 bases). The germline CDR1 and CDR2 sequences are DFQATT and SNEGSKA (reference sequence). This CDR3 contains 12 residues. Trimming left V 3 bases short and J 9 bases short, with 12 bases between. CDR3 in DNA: TGCAGTGCTAGGGGCAGTGGGGGGCCCCAGCATTTT. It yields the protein CSARGSGGPQHF.

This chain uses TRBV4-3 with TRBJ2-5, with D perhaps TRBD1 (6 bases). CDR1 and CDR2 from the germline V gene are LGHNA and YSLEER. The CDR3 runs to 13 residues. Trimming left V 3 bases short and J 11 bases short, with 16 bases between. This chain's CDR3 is CASSHVEGGEQYF. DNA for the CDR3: TGCGCCAGCAGCCATGTGGAAGGGGGAGAGCAGTACTTC.

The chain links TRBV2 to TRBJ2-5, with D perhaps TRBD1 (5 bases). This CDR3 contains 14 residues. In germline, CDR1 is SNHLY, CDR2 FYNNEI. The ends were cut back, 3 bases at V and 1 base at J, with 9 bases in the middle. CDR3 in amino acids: CASSETELQETQYF. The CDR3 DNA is TGTGCCAGCAGTGAGACAGAGCTCCAAGAGACCCAGTACTTC.

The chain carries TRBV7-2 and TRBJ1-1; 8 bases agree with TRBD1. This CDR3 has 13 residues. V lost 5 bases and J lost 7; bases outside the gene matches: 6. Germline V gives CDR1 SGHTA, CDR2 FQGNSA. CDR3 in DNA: TGTGCCAGCAGCCCACAGGGGGGGATTGAAGCTTTCTTT. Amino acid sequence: CASSPQGGIEAFF. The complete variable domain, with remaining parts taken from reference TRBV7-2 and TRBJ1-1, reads GAGVSQSPSNKVTEKGKDVELRCDPISGHTALYWYRQSLGQGLEFLIYFQGNSAPDKSGLPSDRFSAERTGGSVSTLTIQRTQQEDSAVYLCASSPQGGIEAFFGQGTRLTVV.

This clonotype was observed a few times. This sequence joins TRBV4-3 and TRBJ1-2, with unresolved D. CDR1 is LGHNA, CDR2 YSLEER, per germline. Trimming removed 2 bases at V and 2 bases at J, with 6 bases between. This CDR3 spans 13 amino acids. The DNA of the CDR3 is TGCGCCAGCAGCCAAATGGACAACTATGGCTACACCTTC. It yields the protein CASSQMDNYGYTF.

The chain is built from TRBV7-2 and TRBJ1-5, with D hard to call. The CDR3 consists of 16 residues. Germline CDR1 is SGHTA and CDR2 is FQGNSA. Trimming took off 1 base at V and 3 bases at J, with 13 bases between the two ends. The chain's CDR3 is CASSLDPAGFNQPQHF. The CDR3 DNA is TGTGCCAGCAGCTTAGACCCGGCGGGCTTCAATCAGCCCCAGCATTTT.

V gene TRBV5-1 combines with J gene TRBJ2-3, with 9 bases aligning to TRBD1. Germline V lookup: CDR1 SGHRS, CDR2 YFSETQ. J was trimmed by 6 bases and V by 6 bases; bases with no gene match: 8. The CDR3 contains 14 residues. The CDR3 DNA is TGCGCCAGCACTTTTGGACAGGGGCACGATACGCAGTATTTT. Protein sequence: CASTFGQGHDTQYF.

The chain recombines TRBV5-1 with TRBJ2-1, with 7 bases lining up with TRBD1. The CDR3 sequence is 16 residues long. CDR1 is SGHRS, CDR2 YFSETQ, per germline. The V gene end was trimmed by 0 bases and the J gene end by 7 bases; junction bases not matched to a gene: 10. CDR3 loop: CASSLESTGIGNEQFF. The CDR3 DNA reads TGCGCCAGCAGCTTGGAATCGACAGGGATTGGGAATGAGCAGTTCTTC.

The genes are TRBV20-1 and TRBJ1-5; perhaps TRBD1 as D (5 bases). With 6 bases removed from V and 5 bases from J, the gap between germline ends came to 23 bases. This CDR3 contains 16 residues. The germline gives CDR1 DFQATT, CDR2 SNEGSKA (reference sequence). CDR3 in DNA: TGCAGTGCGGGTTACGGACATTGGGCCGAGGATCAGCCCCAGCATTTT. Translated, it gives CSAGYGHWAEDQPQHF.

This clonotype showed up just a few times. The CDR3 region has the DNA TGTGCCAGCAGCGGCTCCCTAGATATGGGTAACTATGGCTACACCTTC. It is translated as CASSGSLDMGNYGYTF. The chain has TRBV9 and TRBJ1-2; D call uncertain. The CDR3 is 16 amino acids. Germline assignment: CDR1 SGDLS and CDR2 YYNGEE. V was trimmed by 3 bases and J by 1 base, leaving 16 bases between them.

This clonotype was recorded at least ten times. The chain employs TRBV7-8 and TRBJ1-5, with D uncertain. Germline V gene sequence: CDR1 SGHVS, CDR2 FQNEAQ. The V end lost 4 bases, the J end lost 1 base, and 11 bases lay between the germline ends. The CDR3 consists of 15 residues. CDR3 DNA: TGTGCCAGCAGCTCCGGAGTCGTCAGCAATCAGCCCCAGCATTTT. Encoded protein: CASSSGVVSNQPQHF.

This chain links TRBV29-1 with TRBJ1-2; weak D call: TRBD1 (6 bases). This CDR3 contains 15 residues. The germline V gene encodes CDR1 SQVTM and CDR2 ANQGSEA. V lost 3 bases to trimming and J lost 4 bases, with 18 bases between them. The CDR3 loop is CSVDSSGQTLYGYTF. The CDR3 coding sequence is TGCAGCGTTGACAGTAGCGGACAGACGCTCTATGGCTACACCTTC.

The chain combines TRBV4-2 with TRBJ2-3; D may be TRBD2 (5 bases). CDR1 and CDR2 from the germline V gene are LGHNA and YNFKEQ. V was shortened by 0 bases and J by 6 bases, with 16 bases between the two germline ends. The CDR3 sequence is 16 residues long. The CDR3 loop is CASSQDLGIARDTQYF. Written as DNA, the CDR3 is TGTGCCAGCAGCCAAGATCTGGGGATAGCGAGGGATACGCAGTATTTT.

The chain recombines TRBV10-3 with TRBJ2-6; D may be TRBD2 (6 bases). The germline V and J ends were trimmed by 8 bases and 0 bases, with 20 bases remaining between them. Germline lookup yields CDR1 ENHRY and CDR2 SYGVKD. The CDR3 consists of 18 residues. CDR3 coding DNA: TGTGCCATCGGGGGGATGAACGGGGCCCTCTCTGGGGCCAACGTCCTGACTTTC. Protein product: CAIGGMNGALSGANVLTF.

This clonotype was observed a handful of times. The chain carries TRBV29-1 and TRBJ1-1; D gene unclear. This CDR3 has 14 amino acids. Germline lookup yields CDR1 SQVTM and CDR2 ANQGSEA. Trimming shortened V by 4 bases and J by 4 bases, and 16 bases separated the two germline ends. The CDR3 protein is CSVAPKWRVTEAFF. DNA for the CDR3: TGCAGCGTTGCGCCTAAATGGAGAGTCACTGAAGCTTTCTTT.

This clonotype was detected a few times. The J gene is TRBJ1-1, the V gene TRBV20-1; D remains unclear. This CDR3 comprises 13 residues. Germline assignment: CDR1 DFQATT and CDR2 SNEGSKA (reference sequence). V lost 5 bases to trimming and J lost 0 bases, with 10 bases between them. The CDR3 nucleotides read TGCAGTGCTCTCCAAGGCCTGAACACTGAAGCTTTCTTT. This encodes CSALQGLNTEAFF.

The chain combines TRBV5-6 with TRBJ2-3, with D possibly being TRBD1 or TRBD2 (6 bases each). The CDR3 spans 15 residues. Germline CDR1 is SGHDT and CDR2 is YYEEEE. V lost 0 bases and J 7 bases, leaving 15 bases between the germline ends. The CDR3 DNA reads TGTGCCAGCAGCTTGGTTCAGGGGACTGAAAATACGCAGTATTTT. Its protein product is CASSLVQGTENTQYF.

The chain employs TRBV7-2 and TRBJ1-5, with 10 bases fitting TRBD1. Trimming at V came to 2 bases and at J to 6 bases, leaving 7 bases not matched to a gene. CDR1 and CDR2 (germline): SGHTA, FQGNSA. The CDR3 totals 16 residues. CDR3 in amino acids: CASSLSGQGVCQPQHF. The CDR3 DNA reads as TGTGCCAGCAGCTTATCTGGACAGGGGGTCTGTCAGCCCCAGCATTTT.

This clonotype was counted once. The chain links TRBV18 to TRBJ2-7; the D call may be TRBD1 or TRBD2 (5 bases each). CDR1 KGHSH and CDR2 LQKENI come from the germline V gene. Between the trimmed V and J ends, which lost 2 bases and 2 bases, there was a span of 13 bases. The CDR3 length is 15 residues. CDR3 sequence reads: CASSPTVGEAYEQYF. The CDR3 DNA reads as TGTGCCAGCTCACCAACCGTGGGGGAAGCCTACGAGCAGTACTTC.

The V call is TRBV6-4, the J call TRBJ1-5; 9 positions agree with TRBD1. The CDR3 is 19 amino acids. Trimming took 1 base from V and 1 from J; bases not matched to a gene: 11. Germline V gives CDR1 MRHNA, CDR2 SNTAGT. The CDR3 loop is CASSDYPNRGRISNQPQHF. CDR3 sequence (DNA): TGTGCCAGCAGTGACTATCCCAACAGGGGGCGAATAAGCAATCAGCCCCAGCATTTT.

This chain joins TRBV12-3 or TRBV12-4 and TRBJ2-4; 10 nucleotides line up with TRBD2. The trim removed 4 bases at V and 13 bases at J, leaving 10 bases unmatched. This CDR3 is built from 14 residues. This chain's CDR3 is CASSSVAGGVKQYF. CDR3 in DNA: TGTGCCAGCAGTTCAGTAGCGGGGGGTGTTAAGCAGTACTTC.

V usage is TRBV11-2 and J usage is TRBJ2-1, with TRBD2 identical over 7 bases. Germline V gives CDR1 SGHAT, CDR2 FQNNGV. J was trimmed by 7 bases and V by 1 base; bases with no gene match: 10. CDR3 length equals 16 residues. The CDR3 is CASSLVAGLVKNEQFF. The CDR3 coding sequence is TGTGCCAGCAGCTTAGTCGCAGGACTAGTAAAGAATGAGCAGTTCTTC. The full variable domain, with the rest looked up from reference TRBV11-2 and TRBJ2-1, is EAGVAQSPRYKIIEKRQSVAFWCNPISGHATLYWYQQILGQGPKLLIQFQNNGVVDDSQLPKDRFSAERLKGVDSTLKIQPAKLEDSAVYLCASSLVAGLVKNEQFFGPGTRLTVL.

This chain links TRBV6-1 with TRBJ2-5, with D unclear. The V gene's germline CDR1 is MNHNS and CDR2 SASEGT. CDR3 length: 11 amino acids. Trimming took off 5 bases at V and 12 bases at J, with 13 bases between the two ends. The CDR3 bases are TGTGCCAGCAGTCAGGACCTAGTTGAGTACTTC. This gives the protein CASSQDLVEYF.

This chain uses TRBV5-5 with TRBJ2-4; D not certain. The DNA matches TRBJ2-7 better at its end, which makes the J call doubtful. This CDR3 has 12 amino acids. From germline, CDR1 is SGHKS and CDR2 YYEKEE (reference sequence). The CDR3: CACNLQLGEQYF. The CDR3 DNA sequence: TGTGCCTGCAATCTCCAGCTGGGCGAGCAGTACTTC.

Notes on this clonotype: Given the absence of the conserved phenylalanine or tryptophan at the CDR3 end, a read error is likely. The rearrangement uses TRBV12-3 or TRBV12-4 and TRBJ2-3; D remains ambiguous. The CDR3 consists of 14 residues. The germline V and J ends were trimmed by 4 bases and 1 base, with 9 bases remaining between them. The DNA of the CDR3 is TGTGCCAGCAGTTGGAGTTCGGGCACAGATACGCAGTATTCT. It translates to CASSWSSGTDTQYS.